This T cell receptor (beta chain) was identified in a study of T cells in Graves' hyperthyroidism and ophthalmopathy. Exclusion criteria comprised uncontrolled infection, other autoimmune disease, pregnancy or lactation. The germline gives CDR1 KGHDR, CDR2 SFDVKD. Trimming removed 10 bases from V and 8 bases from J; junction bases left unmatched: 10. This CDR3 has 13 amino acids. The source material, RNA transcripts, was used to amplify TCR beta CDR3 regions. RT-PCR in the first round (using the HTBI primer set) targeted the TCR CDR3. Via MiXCR, TCRdb re-called the multiplex PCR reads, giving one row per CDR3 protein. The sample holds about 690,000 distinct CDR3 sequences, roughly 17% seen once.

The origin of this receptor is a man aged 50 to 60 with Graves' hyperthyroidism. The chain joins TRBV24-1 to TRBJ2-1, with 7 bases that match TRBD1. What was sequenced was blood. The CDR3 sequence is CATGTGAVDEQFF. DNA for the CDR3: TGTGCCACAGGAACAGGGGCTGTCGATGAGCAGTTCTTC.